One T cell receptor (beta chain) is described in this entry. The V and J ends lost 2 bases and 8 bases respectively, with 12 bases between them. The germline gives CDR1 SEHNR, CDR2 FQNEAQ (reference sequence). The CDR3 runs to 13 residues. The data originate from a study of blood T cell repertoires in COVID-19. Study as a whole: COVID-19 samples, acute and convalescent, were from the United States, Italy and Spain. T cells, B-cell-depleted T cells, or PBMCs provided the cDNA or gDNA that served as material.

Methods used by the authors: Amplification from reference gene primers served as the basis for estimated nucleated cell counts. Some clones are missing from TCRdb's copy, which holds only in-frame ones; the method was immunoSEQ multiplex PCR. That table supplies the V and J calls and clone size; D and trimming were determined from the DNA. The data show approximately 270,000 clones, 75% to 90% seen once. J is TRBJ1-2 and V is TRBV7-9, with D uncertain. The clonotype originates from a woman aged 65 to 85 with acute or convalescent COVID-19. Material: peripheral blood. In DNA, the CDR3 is TGTGCCAGCAGCTTACCCGGAGTAAGGGGCTACACCTTC. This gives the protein CASSLPGVRGYTF.